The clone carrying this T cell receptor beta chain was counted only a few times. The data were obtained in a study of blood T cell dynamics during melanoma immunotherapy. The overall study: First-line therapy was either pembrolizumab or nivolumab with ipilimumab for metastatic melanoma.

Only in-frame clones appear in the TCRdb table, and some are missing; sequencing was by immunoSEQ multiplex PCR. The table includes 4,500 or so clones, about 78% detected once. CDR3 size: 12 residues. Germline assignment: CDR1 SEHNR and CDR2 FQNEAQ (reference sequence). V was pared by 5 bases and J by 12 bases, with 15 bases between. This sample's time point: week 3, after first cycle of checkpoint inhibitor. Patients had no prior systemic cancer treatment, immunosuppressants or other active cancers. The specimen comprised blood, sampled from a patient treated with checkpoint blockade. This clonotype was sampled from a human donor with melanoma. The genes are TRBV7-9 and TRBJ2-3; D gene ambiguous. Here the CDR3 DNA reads TGTGCCAGCAGCACCGGCAGTCGTATTCAGTATTTT. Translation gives CASSTGSRIQYF. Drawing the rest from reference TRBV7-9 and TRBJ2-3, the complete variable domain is DTGVSQNPRHKITKRGQNVTFRCDPISEHNRLYWYRQTLGQGPEFLTYFQNEAQLEKSRLLSDRFSAERPKGSFSTLEIQRTEQGDSAMYLCASSTGSRIQYFGPGTRLTVL.